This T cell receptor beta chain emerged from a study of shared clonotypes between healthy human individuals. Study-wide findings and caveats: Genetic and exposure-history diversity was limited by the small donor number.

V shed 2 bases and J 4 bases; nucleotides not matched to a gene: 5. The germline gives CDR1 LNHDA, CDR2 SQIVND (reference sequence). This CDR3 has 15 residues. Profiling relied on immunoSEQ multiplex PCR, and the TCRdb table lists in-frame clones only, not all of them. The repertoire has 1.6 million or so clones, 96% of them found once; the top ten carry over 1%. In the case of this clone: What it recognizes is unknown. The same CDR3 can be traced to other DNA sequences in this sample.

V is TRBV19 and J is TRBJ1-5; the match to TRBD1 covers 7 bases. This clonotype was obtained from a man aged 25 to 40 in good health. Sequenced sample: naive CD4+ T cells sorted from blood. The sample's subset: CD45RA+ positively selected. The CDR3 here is CASSISRQGNQPQHF. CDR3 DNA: TGTGCCAGTAGTATATCCAGACAGGGAAATCAGCCCCAGCATTTT.